This is a list of T cell receptor beta chains from one sample in a study of blood T cells in healthy people across ages. TCRdb re-called the 5' RACE reads with MiXCR, one entry per CDR3 protein. The sample includes over 950,000 distinct CDR3 sequences, roughly two fifths seen only once; the top ten take about 12%. Sequencing input: blood. Receptor source: a man aged 18 to 29 in good health. Both conserved end residues are part of each CDR3. A D gene is named only where the DNA matches it firmly. Size values are once, few and many counts, or a class for expanded clones, and some rows have none.

clone size	J gene	V gene	D gene	CDR3 protein	CDR3 DNA
-	TRBJ2-1	TRBV29-1	TRBD1	CSASDRGHPNEQFF	TGCAGCGCCTCGGACAGGGGCCACCCAAATGAGCAGTTCTTC
-	TRBJ2-7	TRBV3-1	-	CASSPRDPTYNEQYF	TGTGCCAGCAGTCCCCGGGACCCCACCTACAATGAACAGTACTTC
few	TRBJ2-7	TRBV30	-	CAWSRGGSYEQYF	TGTGCCTGGAGTCGGGGAGGTTCCTACGAGCAGTACTTC
-	TRBJ1-5	TRBV29-1	TRBD1	CSVEADRGGSQPQHF	TGCAGCGTTGAAGCAGACAGGGGGGGTAGTCAGCCCCAGCATTTT
-	TRBJ2-3	TRBV11-1	TRBD2	CASSSRVLAGSTDTQYF	TGTGCCAGCAGCTCTAGGGTATTAGCGGGGAGCACAGATACGCAGTATTTT
-	TRBJ1-4	TRBV25-1	-	CASTPETNEKLFF	TGTGCCAGCACCCCAGAAACTAATGAAAAACTGTTTTTT
few	TRBJ1-2	TRBV7-9	-	CAALQDLNYGYTF	TGTGCCGCCCTACAGGACCTGAACTATGGCTACACCTTC
-	TRBJ2-3	TRBV20-1	TRBD2	CSAASSGPSTDTQYF	TGCAGTGCCGCCTCTAGCGGGCCTAGCACAGATACGCAGTATTTT
-	TRBJ1-5	TRBV21-1	-	CASSKDQGTQPQHF	TGTGCCAGCAGCAAAGATCAGGGAACTCAGCCCCAGCATTTT
-	TRBJ1-1	TRBV30	-	CAWKGMNTEDFF	TGTGCCTGGAAGGGGATGAACACTGAAGATTTCTTT
few	TRBJ2-3	TRBV9	TRBD1	CASSATGGRGTDTQYF	TGTGCCAGCAGCGCAACAGGGGGCCGCGGCACAGATACGCAGTATTTT
-	TRBJ2-7	TRBV5-8	-	CATRIEGDYEQYF	TGTGCCACCCGGATCGAGGGGGACTACGAGCAGTACTTC
-	TRBJ2-3	TRBV3-1	-	CASSQARGTSTDTQYF	TGTGCCAGCAGCCAAGCGAGGGGGACTAGCACAGATACGCAGTATTTT
-	TRBJ2-1	TRBV27	TRBD2	CASSLGGGYDEQFF	TGTGCCAGCAGTTTAGGCGGGGGATACGATGAGCAGTTCTTC
few	TRBJ2-2	TRBV11-2	-	CASSLASGTGELFF	TGTGCCAGCAGCTTAGCATCGGGTACCGGGGAGCTGTTTTTT
many	TRBJ1-1	TRBV5-1	-	CASSAGQMNTEAFF	TGTGCCAGCAGTGCCGGGCAGATGAACACTGAAGCTTTCTTT
few	TRBJ1-4	TRBV16	-	CASTQNAGVEKLFF	TGTGCCAGCACCCAAAACGCCGGGGTTGAAAAACTGTTTTTT
few	TRBJ1-2	TRBV12-3/TRBV12-4	-	CASSLRRRWDYGYTF	TGTGCCAGCAGTTTACGTCGCAGGTGGGACTATGGCTACACCTTC
many	TRBJ2-7	TRBV10-3	-	CAISDDRYTYEQYF	TGTGCCATCAGTGATGACAGGTACACCTACGAGCAGTACTTC
-	TRBJ1-5	TRBV5-1	-	CASSISGGANQPQHF	TGCGCCAGCAGCATCAGTGGGGGCGCCAATCAGCCCCAGCATTTT